A selection of T cell receptor beta chains follows, all from one sample in a study of blood T cell repertoires in COVID-19. Sequencing was performed with immunoSEQ multiplex PCR; in TCRdb, only in-frame clones are kept and a portion is missing. The sample has approximately 84,000 clones, roughly 85% seen once; the top ten hold over 9.5%. What was sequenced was peripheral blood. The receptor source for this set is a human donor in a cohort sampled during active COVID-19. Each CDR3 is given with its conserved first and last residue. A D gene is named only where the DNA matches it firmly. Not every row has a clone size; where given, it reads once, few, many or a size class.

TRBV18	.	TRBJ2-7	.	CASSPSTGHNSAYEQYF	TGTGCCAGCTCACCATCCACGGGACACAATTCAGCCTACGAGCAGTACTTC
TRBV6-1	.	TRBJ1-5	.	CASSEALTIDNQPQHF	TGTGCCAGCAGTGAAGCTCTCACCATAGACAATCAGCCCCAGCATTTT
TRBV5-4	.	TRBJ1-2	.	CASSLDSYGYTF	TGTGCCAGCAGCTTGGACAGCTATGGCTACACCTTC
TRBV19	once	TRBJ2-7	.	CASSMSRSSYEQYF	TGTGCCAGTAGTATGTCGCGGAGCTCCTACGAGCAGTACTTC
TRBV7-2	.	TRBJ2-1	TRBD2	CASSLFAGEGEQFF	TGTGCCAGCAGCCTATTTGCGGGGGAGGGTGAGCAGTTCTTC
TRBV6-2/TRBV6-3	.	TRBJ1-6	TRBD1	CASSYSGQGGSPLHF	TGTGCCAGCAGTTACTCGGGACAGGGGGGTTCACCCCTCCACTTT
TRBV6-1	.	TRBJ2-7	.	CASSEATGGEYEQYF	TGTGCCAGCAGTGAAGCTACAGGGGGGGAGTACGAGCAGTACTTC
TRBV5-1	.	TRBJ2-5	TRBD1	CASSWGQAETQYF	TGCGCCAGCAGCTGGGGACAGGCGGAGACCCAGTACTTC
TRBV6-1	.	TRBJ1-2	TRBD1	CASSGQGGRSNYGYTF	TGTGCCAGCAGTGGACAGGGAGGACGGTCTAACTATGGCTACACCTTC
TRBV2	.	TRBJ2-3	.	CASSERQGVDTQYF	TGTGCCAGCAGTGAAAGGCAGGGTGTAGATACGCAGTATTTT
TRBV28	few	TRBJ1-2	.	CASISGFNYGYTF	TGTGCCAGCATTTCAGGGTTCAACTATGGCTACACCTTC
TRBV6-2/TRBV6-3	few	TRBJ1-2	TRBD1	CASSYPRSNTGEISYGYTF	TGTGCCAGCAGTTACCCAAGATCCAACACAGGGGAGATTAGCTATGGCTACACCTTC
TRBV12-3/TRBV12-4	.	TRBJ2-2	.	CASGSRNTGELFF	TGTGCCAGCGGCTCAAGGAACACCGGGGAGCTGTTTTTT
TRBV3-1/TRBV3-2	few	TRBJ1-2	TRBD1	CASSQTGVGGYTF	TGTGCCAGCAGCCAAACAGGGGTGGGCGGCTACACCTTC
TRBV5-1	.	TRBJ1-3	.	CASSLVGTGSSGNTIYF	TGCGCCAGCAGCTTGGTGGGCACAGGGAGCTCTGGAAACACCATATATTTT
TRBV28	few	TRBJ1-5	.	CASSFADQPQHF	TGTGCCAGCAGTTTTGCGGATCAGCCCCAGCATTTT
TRBV11-2	.	TRBJ2-2	TRBD2	CASSFGTSGTGELFF	TGTGCCAGCAGCTTCGGGACTAGCGGCACCGGGGAGCTGTTTTTT
TRBV18	.	TRBJ2-7	.	CASSPPGGPYEQYF	TGTGCCAGCTCACCACCGGGCGGGCCCTACGAGCAGTACTTC
TRBV11-2	few	TRBJ2-7	.	CASSPNSSLHSILYEQYF	TGTGCCAGCAGCCCAAACTCGTCGCTTCACAGCATACTCTACGAGCAGTACTTC
TRBV7-9	.	TRBJ2-3	.	CASSPRGGISTDTQYF	TGTGCCAGCAGCCCCCGGGGAGGAATTAGCACAGATACGCAGTATTTT
TRBV10-3	.	TRBJ2-1	TRBD2	CAISDPLTSVLEQFF	TGTGCCATCAGTGATCCGTTGACTAGCGTTCTTGAGCAGTTCTTC
TRBV18	once	TRBJ2-7	TRBD1	CASSPPPGTATYEQYF	TGTGCCAGCTCACCCCCGCCCGGGACAGCAACCTACGAGCAGTACTTC
TRBV3-1/TRBV3-2	.	TRBJ2-7	TRBD1	CASSRTGMNEQYF	TGTGCCAGCAGCCGGACAGGGATGAACGAGCAGTACTTC
TRBV15	many	TRBJ2-1	.	CATSRERPNEQFF	TGTGCCACCAGCAGAGAGCGGCCAAATGAGCAGTTCTTC
TRBV7-9	.	TRBJ2-3	TRBD1	CASSLGDRGFADTQYF	TGTGCCAGCAGCCTAGGGGACAGGGGATTCGCAGATACGCAGTATTTT
TRBV5-1	once	TRBJ2-7	.	CASSLTEDYEQYF	TGCGCCAGCAGCTTAACGGAGGACTACGAGCAGTACTTC
TRBV10-1	.	TRBJ2-3	.	CASSESMDSRTDTQYF	TGCGCCAGCAGTGAGTCCATGGACAGCCGCACAGATACGCAGTATTTT
TRBV10-3	.	TRBJ2-1	TRBD2	CAISEGAGGNNEQFF	TGTGCCATCAGTGAGGGGGCGGGGGGGAACAATGAGCAGTTCTTC
TRBV19	.	TRBJ1-1	TRBD1	CASSLQGFTEAFF	TGTGCCAGTAGCCTACAGGGGTTCACTGAAGCTTTCTTT
TRBV7-2	.	TRBJ2-7	TRBD1	CASSPRTGGTYEQYF	TGTGCCAGCAGCCCCCGGACAGGGGGTACGTACGAGCAGTACTTC
TRBV2	once	TRBJ1-2	TRBD1	CASSGTGGFGYTF	TGTGCCAGCTCCGGGACAGGGGGTTTCGGCTACACCTTC
TRBV7-2	.	TRBJ2-5	TRBD2	CASSLGLAEIQETQYF	TGTGCCAGCAGCCTTGGACTAGCGGAGATCCAAGAGACCCAGTACTTC
TRBV2	.	TRBJ1-6	.	CASSEQTNSPLHF	TGTGCCAGCAGTGAACAGACAAATTCACCCCTCCACTTT
TRBV27	.	TRBJ2-7	.	CASSQDRNPYEQYF	TGTGCCAGCAGTCAGGACAGAAATCCCTACGAGCAGTACTTC
TRBV29-1	.	TRBJ2-5	.	CSVDGGETQYF	TGCAGCGTTGACGGGGGAGAGACCCAGTACTTC
TRBV7-3	.	TRBJ2-1	.	CASSLRAGAYNEQFF	TGTGCCAGCAGCTTAAGGGCAGGGGCCTACAATGAGCAGTTCTTC
TRBV5-1	.	TRBJ2-7	.	CASSLQGTDEQYF	TGCGCCAGCAGCTTGCAGGGGACCGACGAGCAGTACTTC
TRBV5-1	.	TRBJ1-2	TRBD1	CASSQGGTGAFYGYTF	TGCGCCAGCAGCCAAGGGGGGACAGGGGCCTTCTATGGCTACACCTTC
TRBV28	.	TRBJ1-4	TRBD1	CASSLSDRVGEKLFF	TGTGCCAGCAGTTTATCCGACAGGGTTGGTGAAAAACTGTTTTTT
TRBV12-3/TRBV12-4	.	TRBJ2-5	TRBD1	CASSLNRGETQYF	TGTGCCAGCAGTTTAAACAGGGGAGAGACCCAGTACTTC
TRBV2	.	TRBJ1-5	TRBD1	CASSQDRGGNQPQHF	TGTGCCAGCAGTCAGGACAGGGGAGGAAATCAGCCCCAGCATTTT
TRBV7-2	.	TRBJ2-1	.	CASSLVVADYNEQFF	TGTGCCAGCAGCTTAGTGGTGGCAGATTACAATGAGCAGTTCTTC
TRBV10-1	.	TRBJ2-7	.	CASSDPGSSNEQYF	TGCGCCAGCAGTGATCCGGGTTCGTCGAACGAGCAGTACTTC
TRBV7-3	.	TRBJ2-3	.	CASSFTAGQDTQYF	TGTGCCAGCAGCTTTACAGCCGGACAAGATACGCAGTATTTT
TRBV6-5	.	TRBJ2-3	TRBD1	CASSRGDRGTDTQYF	TGTGCCAGCAGCCGTGGGGACAGGGGTACAGATACGCAGTATTTT
TRBV19	.	TRBJ2-3	.	CASSILAGRGDTQYF	TGTGCCAGTAGTATACTGGCGGGGCGGGGAGATACGCAGTATTTT
TRBV5-1	.	TRBJ2-1	TRBD1	CASSLGQSSYNEQFF	TGCGCCAGCAGCCTGGGACAGAGCTCCTACAATGAGCAGTTCTTC
TRBV2	.	TRBJ1-3	.	CASSQGPGGTIYF	TGTGCCAGCAGTCAGGGCCCGGGGGGCACCATATATTTT
TRBV11-2	.	TRBJ2-7	TRBD2	CASSLQLAGSYEQYF	TGTGCCAGCAGCTTACAACTAGCGGGGTCCTACGAGCAGTACTTC
TRBV27	.	TRBJ2-3	.	CASSLFRTTDTQYF	TGTGCCAGCAGTTTATTCCGGACAACAGATACGCAGTATTTT
TRBV5-1	.	TRBJ2-2	.	CASSLVSDTGELFF	TGCGCCAGCAGCTTGGTGTCGGACACCGGGGAGCTGTTTTTT
TRBV6-5	.	TRBJ2-5	TRBD1	CASSRDRAHQETQYF	TGTGCCAGCAGTCGGGACAGGGCACACCAAGAGACCCAGTACTTC
TRBV7-2	.	TRBJ1-1	.	CASSSREGRSEAFF	TGTGCCAGCAGCTCCAGGGAGGGGCGATCTGAAGCTTTCTTT
TRBV10-3	.	TRBJ1-5	.	CATSPTGNQPQHF	TGTGCCACAAGCCCCACGGGCAATCAGCCCCAGCATTTT
TRBV11-2	few	TRBJ1-5	TRBD1	CASSLDRGSNQPQHF	TGTGCCAGCAGCCTGGACAGGGGTAGCAATCAGCCCCAGCATTTT
TRBV18	.	TRBJ1-4	.	CASSPQGGSNEKLFF	TGTGCCAGCTCACCTCAAGGAGGGTCTAATGAAAAACTGTTTTTT
TRBV11-1	.	TRBJ2-7	TRBD1	CASSSTWDRVSEQYF	TGTGCCAGCAGCTCCACTTGGGACAGGGTATCCGAGCAGTACTTC
TRBV5-1	few	TRBJ2-7	TRBD2	CASSTGTSGGPLGEQYF	TGCGCCAGCAGCACCGGGACTAGCGGGGGCCCTCTCGGGGAGCAGTACTTC
TRBV9	few	TRBJ2-7	TRBD2	CASSVGGLAGVYEQYF	TGTGCCAGCAGCGTAGGGGGACTAGCGGGAGTATACGAGCAGTACTTC